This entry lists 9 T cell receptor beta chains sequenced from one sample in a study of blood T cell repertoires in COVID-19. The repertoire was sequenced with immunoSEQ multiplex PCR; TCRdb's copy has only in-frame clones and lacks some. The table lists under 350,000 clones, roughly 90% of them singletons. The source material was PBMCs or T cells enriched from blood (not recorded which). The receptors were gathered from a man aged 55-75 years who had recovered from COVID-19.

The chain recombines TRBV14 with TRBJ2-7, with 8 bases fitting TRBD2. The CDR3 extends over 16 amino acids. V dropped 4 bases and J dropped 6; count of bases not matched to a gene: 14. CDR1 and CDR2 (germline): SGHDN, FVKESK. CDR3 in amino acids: CASSRGRLAGVSEQYF. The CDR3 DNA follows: TGTGCCAGCAGCCGAGGGCGGCTAGCGGGTGTTTCCGAGCAGTACTTC.

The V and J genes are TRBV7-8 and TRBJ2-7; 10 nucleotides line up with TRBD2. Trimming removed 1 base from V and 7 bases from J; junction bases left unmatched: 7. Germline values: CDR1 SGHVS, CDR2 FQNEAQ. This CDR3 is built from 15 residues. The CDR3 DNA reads TGTGCCAGCAGCTTAGGGACTAGCGGACCACTTGAGCAGTACTTC. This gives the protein CASSLGTSGPLEQYF. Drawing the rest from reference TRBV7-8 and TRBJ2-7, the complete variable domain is GAGVSQSPRYKVAKRGQDVALRCDPISGHVSLFWYQQALGQGPEFLTYFQNEAQLDKSGLPSDRFFAERPEGSVSTLKIQRTQQEDSAVYLCASSLGTSGPLEQYFGPGTRLTVT.

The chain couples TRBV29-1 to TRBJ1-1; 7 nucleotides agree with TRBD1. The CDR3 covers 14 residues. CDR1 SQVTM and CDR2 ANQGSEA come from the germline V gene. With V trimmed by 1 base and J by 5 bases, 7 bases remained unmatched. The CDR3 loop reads CSVEGGQSVTEAFF. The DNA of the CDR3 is TGCAGCGTTGAAGGGGGACAGTCGGTGACTGAAGCTTTCTTT.

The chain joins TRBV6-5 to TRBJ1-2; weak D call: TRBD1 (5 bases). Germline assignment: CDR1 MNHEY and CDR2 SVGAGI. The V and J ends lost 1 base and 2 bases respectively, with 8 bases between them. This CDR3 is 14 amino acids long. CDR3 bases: TGTGCCAGCAGTTACTTCAGGGCCAACTATGGCTACACCTTC. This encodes CASSYFRANYGYTF.

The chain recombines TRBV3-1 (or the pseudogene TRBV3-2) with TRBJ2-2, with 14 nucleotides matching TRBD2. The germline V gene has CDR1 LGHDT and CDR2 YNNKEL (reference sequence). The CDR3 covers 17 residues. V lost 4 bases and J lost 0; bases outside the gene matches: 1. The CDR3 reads CASSRTSGRSNTGELFF. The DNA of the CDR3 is TGTGCCAGCAGCCGGACTAGCGGGAGGTCGAACACCGGGGAGCTGTTTTTT.

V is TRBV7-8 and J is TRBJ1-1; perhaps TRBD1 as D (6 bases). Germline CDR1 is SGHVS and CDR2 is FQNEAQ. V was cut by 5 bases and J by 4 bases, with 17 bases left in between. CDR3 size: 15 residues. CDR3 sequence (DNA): TGTGCCAGCAGCGAGCGTAGCGGGACACCCACTGAAGCTTTCTTT. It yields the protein CASSERSGTPTEAFF.

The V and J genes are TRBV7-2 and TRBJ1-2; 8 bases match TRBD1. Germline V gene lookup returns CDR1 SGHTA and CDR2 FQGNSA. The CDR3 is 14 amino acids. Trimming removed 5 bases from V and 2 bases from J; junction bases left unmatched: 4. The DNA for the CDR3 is TGTGCCAGCAGCCAAACAGGGGGGAACTATGGCTACACCTTC. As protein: CASSQTGGNYGYTF.

This CDR3 reads CSVQTGGVRSNQPQHF. The CDR3 coding sequence is TGCAGCGTTCAGACAGGGGGCGTCAGGAGCAATCAGCCCCAGCATTTT. This sequence joins TRBV29-1 and TRBJ1-5, with 10 bases lining up with TRBD1. This CDR3 is built from 16 residues. Germline CDR1 SQVTM, CDR2 ANQGSEA. Trimming removed 5 bases from V and 1 base from J; junction bases left unmatched: 8.

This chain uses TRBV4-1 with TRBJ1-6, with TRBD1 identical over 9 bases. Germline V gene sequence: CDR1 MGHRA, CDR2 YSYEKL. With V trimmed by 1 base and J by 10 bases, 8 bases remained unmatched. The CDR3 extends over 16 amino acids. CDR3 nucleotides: TGCGCCAGCAGCCAAGTACCGGGACAGGGTCTCTCACCCCTCCACTTT. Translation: CASSQVPGQGLSPLHF.